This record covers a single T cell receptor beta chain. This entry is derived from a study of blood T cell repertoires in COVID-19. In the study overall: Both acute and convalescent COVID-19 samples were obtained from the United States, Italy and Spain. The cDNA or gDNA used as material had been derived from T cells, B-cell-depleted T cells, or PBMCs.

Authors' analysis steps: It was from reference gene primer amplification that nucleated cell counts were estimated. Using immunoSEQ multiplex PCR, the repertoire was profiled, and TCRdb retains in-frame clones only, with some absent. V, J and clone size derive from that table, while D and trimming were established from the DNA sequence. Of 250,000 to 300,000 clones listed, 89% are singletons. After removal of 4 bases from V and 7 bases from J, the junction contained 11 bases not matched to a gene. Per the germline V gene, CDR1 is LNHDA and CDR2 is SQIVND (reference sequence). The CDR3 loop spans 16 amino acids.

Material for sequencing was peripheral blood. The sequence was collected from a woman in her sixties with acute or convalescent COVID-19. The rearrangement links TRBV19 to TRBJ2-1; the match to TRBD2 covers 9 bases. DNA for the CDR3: TGTGCCAGTAGTACCGATCCTAGCGGGATCGGTAATGAGCAGTTCTTC. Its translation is CASSTDPSGIGNEQFF.